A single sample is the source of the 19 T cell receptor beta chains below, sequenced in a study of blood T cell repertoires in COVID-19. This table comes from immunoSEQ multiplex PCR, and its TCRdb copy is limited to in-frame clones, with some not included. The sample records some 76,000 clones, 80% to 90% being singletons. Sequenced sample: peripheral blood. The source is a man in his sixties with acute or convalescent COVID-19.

The CDR3 spells CASSLNLASGGYNEQFF. In DNA, the CDR3 is TGTGCCAGCAGCCTCAACTTGGCTAGCGGGGGGTACAATGAGCAGTTCTTC. V is TRBV9 and J is TRBJ2-1; the match to TRBD2 covers 11 bases. The V and J ends lost 4 bases and 4 bases, in that order; junction bases with no gene match: 10. Germline V lookup: CDR1 SGDLS, CDR2 YYNGEE. The CDR3 runs to 17 residues. Variable domain in full (rest from reference TRBV9 and TRBJ2-1): DSGVTQTPKHLITATGQRVTLRCSPRSGDLSVYWYQQSLDQGLQFLIQYYNGEERAKGNILERFSAQQFPDLHSELNLSSLELGDSALYFCASSLNLASGGYNEQFFGPGTRLTVL.

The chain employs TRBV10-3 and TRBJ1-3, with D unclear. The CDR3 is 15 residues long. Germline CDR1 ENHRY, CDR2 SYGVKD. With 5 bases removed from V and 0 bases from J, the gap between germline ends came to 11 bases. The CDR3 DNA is TGTGCCATCAGTCCCCCTATATACTCTGGAAACACCATATATTTT. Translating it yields CAISPPIYSGNTIYF.

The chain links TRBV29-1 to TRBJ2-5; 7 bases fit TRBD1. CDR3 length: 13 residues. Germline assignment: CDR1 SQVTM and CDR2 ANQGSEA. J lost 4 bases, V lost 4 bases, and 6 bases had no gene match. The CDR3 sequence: CSVGQGVGETQYF. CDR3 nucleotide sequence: TGCAGCGTTGGCCAGGGGGTAGGAGAGACCCAGTACTTC.

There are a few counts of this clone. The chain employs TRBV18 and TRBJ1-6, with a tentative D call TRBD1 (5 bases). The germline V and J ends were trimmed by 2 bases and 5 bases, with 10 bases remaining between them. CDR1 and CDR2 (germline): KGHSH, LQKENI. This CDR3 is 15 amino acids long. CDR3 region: CASSPRGQDNSPLHF. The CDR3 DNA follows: TGTGCCAGCTCACCAAGGGGCCAGGATAATTCACCCCTCCACTTT.

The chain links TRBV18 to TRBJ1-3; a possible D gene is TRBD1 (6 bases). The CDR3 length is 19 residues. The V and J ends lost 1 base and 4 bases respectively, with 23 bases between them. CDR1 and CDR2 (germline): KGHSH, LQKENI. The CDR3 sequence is CASSPRSAGDNVSGNTIYF. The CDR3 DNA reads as TGTGCCAGCTCACCACGGTCGGCAGGGGATAACGTCTCCGGAAACACCATATATTTT.

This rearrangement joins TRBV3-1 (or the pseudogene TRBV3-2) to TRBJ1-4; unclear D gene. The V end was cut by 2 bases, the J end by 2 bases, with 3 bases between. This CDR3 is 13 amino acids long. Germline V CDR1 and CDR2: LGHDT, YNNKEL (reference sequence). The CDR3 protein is CASSQLTNEKLFF. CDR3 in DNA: TGTGCCAGCAGCCAACTGACTAATGAAAAACTGTTTTTT.

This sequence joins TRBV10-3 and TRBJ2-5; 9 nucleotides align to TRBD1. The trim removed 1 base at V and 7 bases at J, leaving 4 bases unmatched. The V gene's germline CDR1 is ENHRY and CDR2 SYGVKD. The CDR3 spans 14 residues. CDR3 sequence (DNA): TGTGCCATCAGTGAGTTAGACAGGGGGATGACCCAGTACTTC. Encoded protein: CAISELDRGMTQYF.

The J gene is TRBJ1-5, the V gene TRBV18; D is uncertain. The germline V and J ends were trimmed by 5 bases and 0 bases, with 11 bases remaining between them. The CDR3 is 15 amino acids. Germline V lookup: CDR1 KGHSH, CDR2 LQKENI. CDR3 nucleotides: TGTGCCAGCTCATCTGGACGGGATAGCAATCAGCCCCAGCATTTT. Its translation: CASSSGRDSNQPQHF.

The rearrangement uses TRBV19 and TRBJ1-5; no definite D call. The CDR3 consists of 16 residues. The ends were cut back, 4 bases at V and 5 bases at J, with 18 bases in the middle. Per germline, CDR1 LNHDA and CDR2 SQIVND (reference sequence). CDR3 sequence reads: CASSSGEGAFHQPQHF. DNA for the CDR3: TGTGCCAGTAGTAGCGGGGAGGGAGCGTTCCATCAGCCCCAGCATTTT.

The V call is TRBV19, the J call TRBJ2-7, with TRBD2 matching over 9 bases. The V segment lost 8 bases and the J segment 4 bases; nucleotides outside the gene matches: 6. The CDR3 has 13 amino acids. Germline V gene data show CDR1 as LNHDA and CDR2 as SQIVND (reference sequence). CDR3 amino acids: CASRGGGSYEQYF. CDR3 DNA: TGTGCCAGTCGCGGGGGGGGGAGTTACGAGCAGTACTTC. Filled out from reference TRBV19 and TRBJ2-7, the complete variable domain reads DGGITQSPKYLFRKEGQNVTLSCEQNLNHDAMYWYRQDPGQGLRLIYYSQIVNDFQKGDIAEGYSVSREKKESFPLTVTSAQKNPTAFYLCASRGGGSYEQYFGPGTRLTVT.

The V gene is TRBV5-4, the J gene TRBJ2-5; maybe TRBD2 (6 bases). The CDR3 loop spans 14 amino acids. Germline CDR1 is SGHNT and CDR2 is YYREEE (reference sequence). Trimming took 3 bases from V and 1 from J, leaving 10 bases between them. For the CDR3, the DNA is TGTGCCAGCAGCTCGGCGGGGTTCCAAGAGACCCAGTACTTC. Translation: CASSSAGFQETQYF.

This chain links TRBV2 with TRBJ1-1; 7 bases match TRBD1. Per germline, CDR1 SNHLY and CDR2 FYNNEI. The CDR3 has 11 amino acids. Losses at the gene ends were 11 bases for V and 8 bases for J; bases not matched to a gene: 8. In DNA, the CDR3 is TGTGCCGGCAAAGACAGGGAGGAAGCTTTCTTT. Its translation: CAGKDREEAFF. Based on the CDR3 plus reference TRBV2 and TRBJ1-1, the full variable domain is EPEVTQTPSHQVTQMGQEVILRCVPISNHLYFYWYRQILGQKVEFLVSFYNNEISEKSEIFDDQFSVERPDGSNFTLKIRSTKLEDSAMYFCAGKDREEAFFGQGTRLTVV.

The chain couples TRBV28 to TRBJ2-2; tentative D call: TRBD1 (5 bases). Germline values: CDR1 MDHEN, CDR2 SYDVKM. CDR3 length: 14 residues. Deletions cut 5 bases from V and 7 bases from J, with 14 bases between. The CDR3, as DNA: TGTGCCAGCAGTGCGGCAGGGTATTTCGGGGAGCTGTTTTTT. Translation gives CASSAAGYFGELFF.

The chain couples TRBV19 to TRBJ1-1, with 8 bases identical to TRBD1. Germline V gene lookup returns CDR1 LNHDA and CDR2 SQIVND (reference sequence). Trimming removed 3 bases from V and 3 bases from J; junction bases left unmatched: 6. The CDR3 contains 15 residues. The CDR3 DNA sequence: TGTGCCAGTAGTATCGACAGGGGTTCGGACACTGAAGCTTTCTTT. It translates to CASSIDRGSDTEAFF. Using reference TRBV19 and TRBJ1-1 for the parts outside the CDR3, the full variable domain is DGGITQSPKYLFRKEGQNVTLSCEQNLNHDAMYWYRQDPGQGLRLIYYSQIVNDFQKGDIAEGYSVSREKKESFPLTVTSAQKNPTAFYLCASSIDRGSDTEAFFGQGTRLTVV.

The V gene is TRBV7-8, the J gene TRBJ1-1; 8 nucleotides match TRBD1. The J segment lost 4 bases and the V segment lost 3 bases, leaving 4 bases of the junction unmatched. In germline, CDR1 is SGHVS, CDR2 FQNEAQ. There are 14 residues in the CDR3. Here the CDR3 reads CASSFGQGSTEAFF. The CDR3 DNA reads TGTGCCAGCAGCTTTGGACAGGGCAGCACTGAAGCTTTCTTT.

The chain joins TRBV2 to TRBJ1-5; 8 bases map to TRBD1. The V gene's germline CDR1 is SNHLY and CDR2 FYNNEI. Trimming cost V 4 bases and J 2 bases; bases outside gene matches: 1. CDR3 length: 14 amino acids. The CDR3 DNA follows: TGTGCCAGCAGTGCACAGGGGGGCAATCAGCCCCAGCATTTT. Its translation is CASSAQGGNQPQHF.

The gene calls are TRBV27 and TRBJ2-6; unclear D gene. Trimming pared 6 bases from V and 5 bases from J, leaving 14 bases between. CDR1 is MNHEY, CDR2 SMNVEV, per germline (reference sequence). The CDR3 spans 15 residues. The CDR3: CASSTSGIWANVLTF. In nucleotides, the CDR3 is TGTGCCAGCAGCACATCTGGCATCTGGGCCAACGTCCTGACTTTC.

The chain's CDR3 is CASSASGRAGDTQYF. The CDR3 region has the DNA TGTGCCAGCAGCGCCAGCGGGAGGGCCGGAGATACGCAGTATTTT. The chain links TRBV6-4 to TRBJ2-3; 10 positions match TRBD2. From germline, CDR1 is MRHNA and CDR2 SNTAGT. Germline trimming cut 6 bases from V and 5 bases from J; bases unmatched to any gene: 8. The CDR3 totals 15 residues.

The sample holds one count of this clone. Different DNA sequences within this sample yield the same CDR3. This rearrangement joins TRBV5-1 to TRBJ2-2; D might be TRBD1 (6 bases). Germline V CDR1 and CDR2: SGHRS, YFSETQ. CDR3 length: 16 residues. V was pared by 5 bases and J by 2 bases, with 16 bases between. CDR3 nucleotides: TGCGCCAGCAGGAGAACCGGACAGACCAACACCGGGGAGCTGTTTTTT. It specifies CASRRTGQTNTGELFF.